The next 14 T cell receptor beta chains were all read from a single sample in a study of T cell responses to AZD1222 COVID-19 vaccine (dated by TCRdb to the early 2020s). Library creation used the immunoSEQ multiplex PCR assay. What TCRdb holds here is the immuneACCESS table cut down to in-frame rearrangements. Part of the clones is not present; checked against another copy, under half of the missing clones reflect an unresolved V gene, and the others are unexplained. For this sample there are about 140,000 clones; over 85% appear just once. Of the sample, 5% falls within the top ten clones. In the paper's terms, the time point label means: baseline before first vaccination. The source was peripheral blood, collected on day 0 of AZD1222 vaccination. All receptors come from an adult in good health.

This clone showed up just a few times. The chain recombines TRBV29-1 with TRBJ2-2, with a weak D call TRBD2 (7 bases). V was clipped by 7 bases and J by 7 bases, with 16 bases between them. CDR3 length: 13 amino acids. The germline CDR1 and CDR2 sequences are SQVTM and ANQGSEA. The CDR3 nucleotides are TGCAGCGCCCGTGGGGGGGCGATCGGGGAGCTGTTTTTT. It codes for CSARGGAIGELFF.

V is TRBV5-8 and J is TRBJ2-1; D remains unclear. The germline gives CDR1 SGHTS, CDR2 YDEGEE. The V end lost 4 bases, the J end lost 14 bases, and 10 bases lay between the germline ends. The CDR3 has 10 residues. CDR3 amino acids: CASSPSWEFF. CDR3 nucleotide sequence: TGTGCCAGCAGCCCTTCCTGGGAGTTCTTC.

The rearrangement joins TRBV11-1 to TRBJ1-2; D remains ambiguous. The V end was cut by 5 bases, the J end by 5 bases, with 21 bases between. CDR3 length: 16 amino acids. CDR1 and CDR2 (germline): SGHAT, FQDESV (reference sequence). The CDR3 loop is CASSPPPPRSSYGYTF. CDR3 DNA sequence: TGTGCCAGCAGCCCCCCCCCGCCGAGGAGTTCATATGGCTACACCTTC.

The rearrangement uses TRBV4-1 and TRBJ1-5; D is uncertain. The V and J ends lost 5 bases and 4 bases respectively, with 6 bases between them. The germline CDR1 and CDR2 sequences are MGHRA and YSYEKL. The CDR3 extends over 12 amino acids. CDR3 nucleotides: TGCGCCAGCAGCGACGGGAATCAGCCCCAGCATTTT. Encoded protein: CASSDGNQPQHF.

This clone was detected only once. V gene TRBV6-5 combines with J gene TRBJ1-5; a weak D match, TRBD1 (5 bases). V gave up 6 bases and J gave up 1 base, with 10 bases separating them. The CDR3 spans 14 residues. The V gene's germline CDR1 is MNHEY and CDR2 SVGAGI. The CDR3 DNA sequence: TGTGCCAGCAGAGGGGTCTCCAGCAATCAGCCCCAGCATTTT. It is translated as CASRGVSSNQPQHF.

The chain carries TRBV2 and TRBJ2-1, with TRBD1 identical over 10 bases. The CDR3 sequence is 14 residues long. V trimming: 5 bases; J trimming: 6 bases; junction bases outside the gene matches: 4. Germline CDR1 and CDR2: SNHLY and FYNNEI. The CDR3 DNA reads TGTGCCAGCAGTACTGACAGGGGGCTCAATGAGCAGTTCTTC. Its translation: CASSTDRGLNEQFF.

The V and J genes are TRBV7-9 and TRBJ2-3, with 10 bases aligning to TRBD2. V gave up 0 bases and J gave up 5 bases; unmatched junction bases: 5. Germline-derived CDR1 and CDR2 are SEHNR and FQNEAQ (reference sequence). The CDR3 loop spans 16 amino acids. CDR3 region: CASSLALLAGVDTQYF. Written as DNA, the CDR3 is TGTGCCAGCAGCTTAGCCCTTCTAGCGGGAGTAGATACGCAGTATTTT.

The genes are TRBV6-5 and TRBJ2-1; D is unresolved. CDR1 and CDR2 (germline): MNHEY, SVGAGI. Deletions cut 10 bases from V and 9 bases from J, with 13 bases between. The CDR3 runs 11 residues. The CDR3 bases are TGTGCCACGGGTAGAGTAGGTGAGCAGTTCTTC. Translation: CATGRVGEQFF.

The DNA for the CDR3 is TGTGCCAGCAGCCAAGTGGGACAGAACTATGGCTACACCTTC. Its translation: CASSQVGQNYGYTF. J is TRBJ1-2 and V is TRBV3-1 (or the pseudogene TRBV3-2); 7 nucleotides agree with TRBD1. The CDR3 has 14 amino acids. Germline-derived CDR1 and CDR2 are LGHDT and YNNKEL (reference sequence). The V and J ends lost 1 base and 2 bases, in that order; junction bases with no gene match: 1.

This sequence joins TRBV4-1 and TRBJ2-1; 9 bases fit TRBD1. Per the germline V gene, CDR1 is MGHRA and CDR2 is YSYEKL. The CDR3 contains 15 residues. Trimming removed 3 bases from V and 10 bases from J; junction bases left unmatched: 10. The CDR3 loop reads CASSHPWDRVIEQFF. As DNA, the CDR3 is TGCGCCAGCAGCCACCCCTGGGACAGGGTTATAGAGCAGTTCTTC.

V gene TRBV7-8 combines with J gene TRBJ2-2; 8 positions match TRBD1. Germline V CDR1 and CDR2: SGHVS, FQNEAQ. This CDR3 has 16 amino acids. V shed 2 bases and J 1 base; nucleotides not matched to a gene: 3. The CDR3 reads CASSLSGQENTGELFF. The CDR3 nucleotides read TGTGCCAGCAGCTTATCGGGACAGGAGAACACCGGGGAGCTGTTTTTT.

The rearrangement links TRBV4-2 to TRBJ2-2; a possible D gene is TRBD1 (5 bases). Trimming removed 0 bases at V and 1 base at J, with 12 bases between. This CDR3 has 17 residues. Germline V lookup: CDR1 LGHNA, CDR2 YNFKEQ. The CDR3, as DNA: TGTGCCAGCAGCCAAGAGGACGGCCAGGGGAACACCGGGGAGCTGTTTTTT. Amino acid sequence: CASSQEDGQGNTGELFF.

This chain connects TRBV11-1 to TRBJ2-1; the match to TRBD1 covers 8 bases. This CDR3 contains 15 residues. The junction had 6 bases not matched to a gene; V was cut back by 5 bases and J by 3 bases. In germline, CDR1 is SGHAT, CDR2 FQDESV (reference sequence). CDR3 bases: TGTGCCAGCAGCATAGGACAGGGTATCTACAATGAGCAGTTCTTC. The encoded protein is CASSIGQGIYNEQFF.

The chain carries TRBV19 and TRBJ1-5; TRBD1 agrees at 8 bases. The germline V gene encodes CDR1 LNHDA and CDR2 SQIVND (reference sequence). This CDR3 spans 16 amino acids. V shed 9 bases, J shed 0 bases, and the junction held 10 bases outside the gene matches. DNA of the CDR3: TGTGCCAGCCAGGGGGCAGGGTGGGATAGCAATCAGCCCCAGCATTTT. Translated, it gives CASQGAGWDSNQPQHF. Based on the CDR3 plus reference TRBV19 and TRBJ1-5, the full variable domain is DGGITQSPKYLFRKEGQNVTLSCEQNLNHDAMYWYRQDPGQGLRLIYYSQIVNDFQKGDIAEGYSVSREKKESFPLTVTSAQKNPTAFYLCASQGAGWDSNQPQHFGDGTRLSIL.